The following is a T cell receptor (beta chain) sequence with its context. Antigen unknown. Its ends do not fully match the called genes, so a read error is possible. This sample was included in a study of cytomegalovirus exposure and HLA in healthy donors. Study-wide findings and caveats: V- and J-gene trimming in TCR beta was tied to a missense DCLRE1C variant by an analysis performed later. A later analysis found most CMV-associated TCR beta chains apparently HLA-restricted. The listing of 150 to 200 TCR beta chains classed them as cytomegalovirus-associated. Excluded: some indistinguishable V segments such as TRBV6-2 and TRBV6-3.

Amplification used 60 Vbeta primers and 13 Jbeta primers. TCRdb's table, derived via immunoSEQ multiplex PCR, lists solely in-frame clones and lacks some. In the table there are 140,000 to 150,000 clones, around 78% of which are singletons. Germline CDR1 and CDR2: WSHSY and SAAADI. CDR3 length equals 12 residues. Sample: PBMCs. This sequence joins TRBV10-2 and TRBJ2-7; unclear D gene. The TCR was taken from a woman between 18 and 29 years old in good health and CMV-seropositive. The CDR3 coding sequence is TGCGCCAGCAGTGAGCTCTCCGACGAGCAGTACTTC. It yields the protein CASSELSDEQYF.